Given below is one TCR beta chain in context. No cognate antigen has been identified for it. Qualities for individual bases were not recorded, and no much larger clone is one base off. These data belong to a study of blood T cell repertoires in COVID-19 (TCRdb year 2020). The study in broad terms: Collaborator samples came from the United States, Italy and Spain and covered acute and convalescent phases of COVID-19. Samples were obtained from the ongoing ImmuneRACE study (first 160 participants) and from 1,254 subjects provided by 6 global collaborators. HLA class I and class II types, where available, came from metadata supplied by the sample provider rather than from assay-based typing. The prospective study material was composed of cDNA or gDNA derived from T cells, B-cell-depleted T cells, or PBMCs. Sample metadata almost always included a de-identified subject ID, COVID-19 status, age in years and sex. The repertoires were released in a freely available public database intended as a resource for research on the immune response to SARS-CoV-2. Deeply sampled blood TCRbeta repertoires from subjects exposed to, actively infected with, or recovered from COVID-19 were included in the dataset. Results and caveats for the whole study, not just this receptor: How much clinical and demographic metadata was included differed by source and by participant, and the metadata was provided uncurated.

The collaborating institutions used their own protocols to collect whole blood in K2EDTA tubes. For TCRbeta analysis, collaborators shipped samples as frozen whole blood, isolated PBMCs, or DNA extracted from either of those sample types. TCRbeta CDR3 regions were amplified from genomic DNA by means of the immunoSEQ Assay, a bias-controlled multiplex PCR. In the authors' own workflow: Nucleated cell counts per sample were estimated from amplification of reference gene primers within the assay. Sequence reads were collapsed and filtered to measure the absolute abundance of every unique TCRbeta CDR3 rearrangement. For each sample, productive Simpson clonality was calculated as the square root of Simpson's diversity index over productive rearrangements. In its TCRdb copy, this immuneACCESS table keeps in-frame sequences only and misses some clones. Where compared with another copy, unresolved V genes explain less than half of these, and the others have no known cause. V, J and clone size reflect that table, while D and trimming were determined from the DNA. Present in this sample are roughly 100,000 clones, about nine tenths of which were seen just once. The top ten clones comprise under 3.5% of the sample.

The germline V gene (reference sequence) gives CDR1 as PRHDT and CDR2 as FYEKMQ. From the cysteine up to the phenylalanine, the CDR3 has a length of 14 residues. Only CDR3 DNA remains: 42 bases, in frame from the first base. Trimming leaves V shorter by 6 bases and J shorter by 2 bases, with the junction holding 4 bases beyond the gene matches. The receptor's source is a woman aged 65 to 85 with acute or convalescent COVID-19. The chain uses TRBV13 and TRBJ2-5; 9 nucleotides in the junction match TRBD2. Material for sequencing was peripheral blood. The CDR3 loop reads CASRWRGGQETQYF. The nucleotide sequence reads as follows: TGTGCCAGCAGGTGGCGGGGGGGACAAGAGACCCAGTACTTC. The full variable domain, completed from the reference TRBV13 and TRBJ2-5 proteins outside the CDR3, reads AAGVIQSPRHLIKEKRETATLKCYPIPRHDTVYWYQQGPGQDPQFLISFYEKMQSDKGSIPDRFSAQQFSDYHSELNMSSLELGDSALYFCASRWRGGQETQYFGPGTRLLVL.